The rows below give T cell receptor beta chains drawn from one sample of a study of control samples from healthy donors and cancer patients. Measured with immunoSEQ multiplex PCR; TCRdb has only the in-frame clones, and not every one. The sample shows roughly 86,000 clones, 90% of them seen only once. Sequenced: blood. The receptor set was obtained from a woman between 18 and 29 years old in good health. The CDR3 runs from the conserved cysteine through the conserved F or W. The D gene is left open where the match is weak.

v_gene	j_gene	d_gene	CDR3aa
TRBV7-9	TRBJ1-3	-	CASSQGNGNTIYF
TRBV29-1	TRBJ2-7	-	CSVTESYEQYF
TRBV6-5	TRBJ1-5	-	CASSYKGLFDQPQHF
TRBV6-1	TRBJ1-2	-	CASSEDRAANYGYTF
TRBV21-1	TRBJ1-1	-	CASSKRVLRSPEAFF
TRBV7-9	TRBJ1-5	-	CASTGFGQPQHF
TRBV3-1/TRBV3-2	TRBJ2-3	-	CASSVSVMQDTQYF
TRBV5-5	TRBJ1-4	-	CASSLRIQERGEKLFF
TRBV10-1	TRBJ1-2	-	CASSMMKDALPHGYTF
TRBV4-2	TRBJ1-1	TRBD1	CASSQHGALQGRTEAFF
TRBV4-2	TRBJ2-2	-	CASSQEAEEGGELFF
TRBV16	TRBJ1-2	-	CASSQVTAGHGYTF
TRBV5-5	TRBJ1-4	-	CASSLGVEQGLEKLFF
TRBV5-1	TRBJ1-1	TRBD1	CASSPSQGGKLAEAFF
TRBV2	TRBJ1-5	-	CASSTQGVGQPQHF
TRBV9	TRBJ1-3	TRBD1	CASSFGQDTKRSGNTIYF
TRBV25-1	TRBJ2-3	TRBD1	CASSDYRGGDLEYF
TRBV2	TRBJ2-1	TRBD2	CASFGLAGYNEQFF
TRBV6-7	TRBJ2-7	TRBD2	CASSYSSGGAYEQYF
TRBV6-1	TRBJ1-2	TRBD1	CASSEAEYRGLSGYTF
TRBV18	TRBJ2-2	TRBD1	CASSPPLQGADGELFF
TRBV6-1	TRBJ1-5	-	CASSESGGDLQPQHF
TRBV5-1	TRBJ2-2	TRBD1	CASRPGTGKNTGELFF